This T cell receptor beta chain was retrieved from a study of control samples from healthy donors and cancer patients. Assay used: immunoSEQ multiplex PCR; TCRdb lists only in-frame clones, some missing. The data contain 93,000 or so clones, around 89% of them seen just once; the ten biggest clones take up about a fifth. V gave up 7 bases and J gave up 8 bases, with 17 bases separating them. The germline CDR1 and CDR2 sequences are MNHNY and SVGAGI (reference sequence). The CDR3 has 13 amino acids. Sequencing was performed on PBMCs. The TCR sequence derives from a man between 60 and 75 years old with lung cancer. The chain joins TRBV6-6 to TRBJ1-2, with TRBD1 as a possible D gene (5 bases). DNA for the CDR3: TGTGCCAGCACCCGAAGCAGGGAGGAGGGCTACACCTTC. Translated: CASTRSREEGYTF.